This T cell receptor (beta chain) was captured in a study of T cell responses to AZD1222 COVID-19 vaccine (dated by TCRdb to the early 2020s). Looking at the study overall: Because spike-specific TCR depth and breadth did not differ between the two schedules, AZD1222 recipients who got a second dose at roughly 4 weeks were pooled with those who got a second dose at roughly 12 weeks. TCR sequencing covered roughly 230 trial participants: 207 given two doses of AZD1222 and 26 given two doses of MenACWY control vaccine. Trial participants were enrolled into age subgroups of 18-55, 56-69 and 70-plus years, which contained 148, 28 and 57 TCR-sequenced participants, respectively. Study-wide conclusions, independent of this receptor: Vaccine-associated CD4 TCRs spanned the whole spike protein, with dominant responses in regions 160-218 and 743-854. Participants were mostly white British and included more females than males, and it was suggested by the authors that clonal diversity may have been underestimated. Conclusions about previously exposed vaccinees are limited, since just five to seven AZD1222 recipients were seropositive for SARS-CoV-2 at baseline. Reportedly, almost half of the unique spike-specific TCRs recognized epitopes lying outside the regions that are mutated in the B.1.351 and B.1.1.7 variants. After two AZD1222 doses, spike-specific TCR breadth and depth were significantly higher than at day 0 and than in MenACWY recipients. The 56-69-year group was small, and its depth increase did not reach significance, likely because of low power. No day 14 peak-response samples were available, so repertoires were characterized only after the peak T cell response.

The CDR3 regions of human TCRbeta chains were subjected to immunosequencing. As for the original processing: Repertoire TCRs were checked for matches against a reference library of SARS-CoV-2-specific TCRs that had been generated using the MIRA antigen-specificity platform. Breadth was defined as the fraction of unique TCRs that were SARS-CoV-2-associated, and depth was defined as the fraction of total T cells that were SARS-CoV-2-associated. Using the MIRA data, each spike-specific TCR was assigned both to the spike region to which the TCR was reactive and to a CD4 or CD8 class. Log10-transformed breadth and depth values were compared by one-way ANOVA with Sidak's multiple comparisons tests. TCRdb took this table from immuneACCESS and kept in-frame rearrangements with V and J called. Such tables lack part of the clones; where checked against another copy, unresolved V genes explain under half of the gap, and the rest is unexplained. V, J and clone size reflect that table, while D and trimming were determined from the DNA. This sample has about 56,000 clones in its table, and over 75% of those were observed once. In total, the top ten clones hold over 12% of the sample.

The sample's time point label, decoded: baseline before first vaccination. Samples from vaccinated people were obtained from the UK trials COV001 and COV002, which included a single-blind randomized controlled phase 2/3 trial of AZD1222 (ChAdOx1 nCoV-19) in healthy adults. For TCRbeta chain sequencing, PBMC samples were collected from trial participants at day 0 and at day 28 after the second dose. This clone occurred a few times. The antigen this receptor binds is unknown. Per-base qualities were not stored, and no clone one base away is much larger. From cysteine to phenylalanine, the CDR3 is 12 amino acids long. CDR3 DNA only is kept here, 36 bases in frame from base 1. The junction carries 6 bases between V and J, which are trimmed by 3 bases and 4 bases respectively. CDR1 and CDR2 are read off the germline V gene as SGHAT and FQNNGV.

The origin of this receptor is an adult in good health. The sequencing used peripheral blood, collected on day 0 of AZD1222 vaccination. The chain was built from TRBV11-2 and TRBJ2-5; possibly the D gene is TRBD2, per 5 matching bases. The DNA sequence follows: TGTGCCAGCAGCTTCGGAGGAGAGACCCAGTACTTC. Its protein is CASSFGGETQYF.